This TCR beta chain was retrieved from a study of blood T cell repertoires in COVID-19. The overall study: The analysed material was cDNA or gDNA that came from T cells, B-cell-depleted T cells, or PBMCs.

The CDR3 has 14 residues. Germline CDR1 and CDR2: KGHDR and SFDVKD. V dropped 1 base and J dropped 6 bases, with 9 bases sitting between them. The repertoire was sequenced with immunoSEQ multiplex PCR; TCRdb's copy has only in-frame clones and lacks some. The table lists around 250,000 clones, roughly 85% of them singletons. The chain links TRBV24-1 to TRBJ1-5; no firm D call. Sequencing was performed on peripheral blood. This sequence was found in a woman under 30 with acute or convalescent COVID-19. This CDR3 reads CATSDFHLSQPQHF. In DNA, the CDR3 is TGTGCCACCAGTGATTTCCACCTTAGTCAGCCCCAGCATTTT.